Below are 4 T cell receptor beta chains sequenced from a single sample in a study of cytomegalovirus exposure and HLA in healthy donors. The PCR employed 60 Vbeta primers together with 13 Jbeta primers. Measured with immunoSEQ multiplex PCR; TCRdb has only the in-frame clones, and not every one. This repertoire shows over 150,000 clones, 60% to 80% found once; its top ten account for 9.5% to 10%. Sequencing was carried out using PBMCs. The receptors shown here come from a man younger than 35 in good health and CMV-seropositive.

The chain couples TRBV7-2 to TRBJ2-2; TRBD1 matches 7 bases. Trimming took 2 bases from V and 4 from J; bases not matched to a gene: 7. The CDR3 loop spans 16 amino acids. Germline-derived CDR1 and CDR2 are SGHTA and FQGNSA. The CDR3 sequence is CASSLNGGQATGELFF. The DNA of the CDR3 is TGTGCCAGCAGCTTAAATGGAGGACAGGCCACCGGGGAGCTGTTTTTT.

The chain uses TRBV6-5 and TRBJ2-3; 10 positions agree with TRBD2. The germline V gene encodes CDR1 MNHEY and CDR2 SVGAGI. J lost 7 bases, V lost 0 bases, and 7 bases had no gene match. CDR3 length: 16 amino acids. This CDR3 reads CASSYSPSGGRNTQYF. CDR3 nucleotide sequence: TGTGCCAGCAGTTACTCGCCTAGCGGGGGCAGAAATACGCAGTATTTT.

This chain connects TRBV5-4 to TRBJ1-2; no firm D call. The germline gives CDR1 SGHNT, CDR2 YYREEE (reference sequence). V was pared by 3 bases and J by 4 bases, with 16 bases between. The CDR3 runs 15 residues. The CDR3 nucleotides are TGTGCCAGCAGCTCATCCCCGGCGGGGATCTATGGCTACACCTTC. Its protein product is CASSSSPAGIYGYTF.

A word on this clone: Other DNA sequences from this sample encode an identical CDR3 as well. The V call is TRBV27, the J call TRBJ2-7; D perhaps matches TRBD1 (5 bases). V lost 0 bases to trimming and J lost 2 bases, with 5 bases between them. This CDR3 contains 13 residues. The germline gives CDR1 MNHEY, CDR2 SMNVEV (reference sequence). CDR3 protein: CASSLSRAYEQYF. DNA for the CDR3: TGTGCCAGCAGTTTATCCAGGGCCTACGAGCAGTACTTC.